These T cell receptor beta chains were read from a single sample in a study of OX40 agonist ivuxolimab in advanced cancers. Produced via immunoSEQ multiplex PCR; TCRdb's table is partial and in-frame only. Here the sample spans about 17,000 clones, about four fifths being singletons. Sample: CD4+ or CD8+ T cells sorted from blood, taken in a trial of the OX40 agonist ivuxolimab. Receptor source: an adult with an advanced solid tumor such as melanoma, head and neck, liver or kidney cancer. Each CDR3 is given with its conserved first and last residue. The order of the fields is clone size, V gene, J gene, D gene, CDR3 DNA, CDR3 protein. A D gene is named only where the DNA matches it firmly. A row's size may be missing; if present it is once, few, many or a size class.

clone_size: .
v_call: TRBV2
j_call: TRBJ1-4
d_call: .
cdr3_nt: TGTGCCAGCCGTGGGGGCACTGCTAATGAAAAACTGTTTTTT
cdr3_aa: CASRGGTANEKLFF

clone_size: .
v_call: TRBV7-2
j_call: TRBJ2-1
d_call: .
cdr3_nt: TGTGCCAGCAGCTTAAGAGACTCCCACAATGAGCAGTTCTTC
cdr3_aa: CASSLRDSHNEQFF

clone_size: .
v_call: TRBV28
j_call: TRBJ1-1
d_call: TRBD1
cdr3_nt: TGTGCCAGCAGACTTCCTCGGTTGACAGGGAATAGTGAAGCTTTCTTT
cdr3_aa: CASRLPRLTGNSEAFF

clone_size: .
v_call: TRBV5-1
j_call: TRBJ2-7
d_call: .
cdr3_nt: TGCGCCAGCAGCTCCCCCGGGACCCGCAGCCGGGAGCAGTACTTC
cdr3_aa: CASSSPGTRSREQYF

clone_size: .
v_call: TRBV10-3
j_call: TRBJ2-7
d_call: .
cdr3_nt: TGTGCCATCAGACCGACAGATTCCTACGAGCAGTACTTC
cdr3_aa: CAIRPTDSYEQYF

clone_size: .
v_call: TRBV27
j_call: TRBJ2-5
d_call: TRBD2
cdr3_nt: TGTGCCAGCAGTTTTCGGGGGGGCCAAGAGACCCAGTACTTC
cdr3_aa: CASSFRGGQETQYF

clone_size: once
v_call: TRBV4-2
j_call: TRBJ1-1
d_call: .
cdr3_nt: TGTGCCAGCAGCTTGGGAGTTGCGAGAGGTCAGCTGAACACTGAAGCTTTCTTT
cdr3_aa: CASSLGVARGQLNTEAFF

clone_size: once
v_call: TRBV5-1
j_call: TRBJ2-1
d_call: TRBD2
cdr3_nt: TGCGCCAGCAGCTTGGGATTAGCGGGAGTGTCTGAGGATGAGCAGTTCTTC
cdr3_aa: CASSLGLAGVSEDEQFF

clone_size: .
v_call: TRBV6-1
j_call: TRBJ1-2
d_call: TRBD1
cdr3_nt: TGTGCCAGCAGTGACATAGGCCGGGACAGGGGCTATGGCTACACCTTC
cdr3_aa: CASSDIGRDRGYGYTF

clone_size: .
v_call: TRBV6-5
j_call: TRBJ2-1
d_call: .
cdr3_nt: TGTGCCAGCAGTTACTCGAGGGACTCCTACAATGAGCAGTTCTTC
cdr3_aa: CASSYSRDSYNEQFF

clone_size: .
v_call: TRBV27
j_call: TRBJ2-7
d_call: TRBD1
cdr3_nt: TGTGCCAGCAGTAACCGACCGGGACAGGGTCTCTACGAGCAGTACTTC
cdr3_aa: CASSNRPGQGLYEQYF

clone_size: .
v_call: TRBV5-1
j_call: TRBJ1-6
d_call: .
cdr3_nt: TGCGCCAGCTCCGGAAGCTCCTATAATTCACCCCTCCACTTT
cdr3_aa: CASSGSSYNSPLHF

clone_size: large
v_call: TRBV5-4
j_call: TRBJ1-1
d_call: .
cdr3_nt: TGTGCCAGCAGCCTTGACGGCACCAACACTGAAGCTTTCTTT
cdr3_aa: CASSLDGTNTEAFF

clone_size: .
v_call: TRBV18
j_call: TRBJ2-2
d_call: .
cdr3_nt: TGTGCCAGCTCCCGAGTAACTATGAACACCGGGGAGCTGTTTTTT
cdr3_aa: CASSRVTMNTGELFF

clone_size: .
v_call: TRBV7-2
j_call: TRBJ1-2
d_call: .
cdr3_nt: TGCGCCAGCAGCCAAGAGGGGAACTATGGCTACACCTTC
cdr3_aa: CASSQEGNYGYTF

clone_size: .
v_call: TRBV5-4
j_call: TRBJ2-7
d_call: TRBD1
cdr3_nt: TGTGCCAGCAGCCAAGAGGCACGGGGACAGGGTCGGAACGAGCAGTACTTC
cdr3_aa: CASSQEARGQGRNEQYF

clone_size: .
v_call: TRBV2
j_call: TRBJ2-4
d_call: TRBD2
cdr3_nt: TGTGCCGGCGGGGGGGCCAAAAACATTCAGTACTTC
cdr3_aa: CAGGGAKNIQYF

clone_size: .
v_call: TRBV11-2
j_call: TRBJ1-5
d_call: TRBD1
cdr3_nt: TGTGCCAGCAGCTTAGCAGGGGGAGGACAGCCCCAGCATTTT
cdr3_aa: CASSLAGGGQPQHF

clone_size: .
v_call: TRBV19
j_call: TRBJ2-5
d_call: TRBD2
cdr3_nt: TGTGCCACCGGGGGGTCTTTAAAAGAGACCCAGTACTTC
cdr3_aa: CATGGSLKETQYF

clone_size: .
v_call: TRBV7-9
j_call: TRBJ2-7
d_call: TRBD2
cdr3_nt: TGTGCCAGCACCCTAGCGGGCTCCTACGAGCAGTACTTC
cdr3_aa: CASTLAGSYEQYF

clone_size: .
v_call: TRBV27
j_call: TRBJ2-7
d_call: TRBD1
cdr3_nt: TGTGCCAGCAGCCTGCAGACTGACAGGGACGAGCAGTACTTC
cdr3_aa: CASSLQTDRDEQYF

clone_size: .
v_call: TRBV18
j_call: TRBJ2-3
d_call: .
cdr3_nt: TGTGCCAGCTCACCGCGAGGAGGAGGCACAGATACGCAGTATTTT
cdr3_aa: CASSPRGGGTDTQYF

clone_size: once
v_call: TRBV29-1
j_call: TRBJ1-2
d_call: .
cdr3_nt: TGCAGCGGAACCGACAGAAATAACTATGGCTACACCTTC
cdr3_aa: CSGTDRNNYGYTF

clone_size: .
v_call: TRBV7-2
j_call: TRBJ1-1
d_call: .
cdr3_nt: TGTGCCAGCAGCTTAGCGGGGCCCGGGCAGTCTGAAGCTTTCTTT
cdr3_aa: CASSLAGPGQSEAFF

clone_size: once
v_call: TRBV7-2
j_call: TRBJ2-7
d_call: TRBD1
cdr3_nt: TGTGCCAGCAGCTTAGCGACAGGGCCCTACGAGCAGTACTTC
cdr3_aa: CASSLATGPYEQYF

clone_size: .
v_call: TRBV30
j_call: TRBJ2-5
d_call: .
cdr3_nt: TGTGCCTGGAGCCTCGGAGGCTGGCAAGAGACCCAGTACTTC
cdr3_aa: CAWSLGGWQETQYF

clone_size: .
v_call: TRBV19
j_call: TRBJ2-5
d_call: .
cdr3_nt: TGTGCCAGTAGTATACAGGGACAGACCCAGTACTTC
cdr3_aa: CASSIQGQTQYF

clone_size: .
v_call: TRBV29-1
j_call: TRBJ1-1
d_call: .
cdr3_nt: TGCAGCGTTGAAGGGGAATCTTATGAAGCTTTCTTT
cdr3_aa: CSVEGESYEAFF

clone_size: .
v_call: TRBV11-2
j_call: TRBJ1-3
d_call: .
cdr3_nt: TGTGCCAGCAGCCCTATATTCTCTGGAAACACCATATATTTT
cdr3_aa: CASSPIFSGNTIYF

clone_size: .
v_call: TRBV7-2
j_call: TRBJ2-7
d_call: .
cdr3_nt: TGTGCCAGCAGCTTATCAGGGGCCTACGAGCAGTACTTC
cdr3_aa: CASSLSGAYEQYF

clone_size: .
v_call: TRBV6-5
j_call: TRBJ1-1
d_call: .
cdr3_nt: TGTGCCAGCAGACCCCCCAGGGCTGGGAACACTGAAGCTTTCTTT
cdr3_aa: CASRPPRAGNTEAFF

clone_size: .
v_call: TRBV5-6
j_call: TRBJ1-2
d_call: .
cdr3_nt: TGTGCCAGCAGCTTCGGCAGCCTCGGGCCGGGCTATGGCTACACCTTC
cdr3_aa: CASSFGSLGPGYGYTF

clone_size: .
v_call: TRBV4-1
j_call: TRBJ1-2
d_call: .
cdr3_nt: TGCGCCAGCAGCCACTCTCTCCCCCAGCACAGACAGAGGAACTATGGCTACACCTTC
cdr3_aa: CASSHSLPQHRQRNYGYTF

clone_size: .
v_call: TRBV6-1
j_call: TRBJ2-2
d_call: TRBD1
cdr3_nt: TGTGCCAGCAGTGTCCGGGACAGGAACACCGGGGAGCTGTTTTTT
cdr3_aa: CASSVRDRNTGELFF

clone_size: .
v_call: TRBV10-3
j_call: TRBJ2-3
d_call: .
cdr3_nt: TGTGCCATCAGTGAGTCTAGGGATACAGATACGCAGTATTTT
cdr3_aa: CAISESRDTDTQYF

clone_size: .
v_call: TRBV7-2
j_call: TRBJ1-6
d_call: .
cdr3_nt: TGTGCCAGCAGCTTGGAACACAACCCGGATTCACCCCTCCACTTT
cdr3_aa: CASSLEHNPDSPLHF

clone_size: few
v_call: TRBV5-5
j_call: TRBJ1-5
d_call: TRBD1
cdr3_nt: TGTGCCAGCAGCTTACGACAGGGACCTCAGCCCCAGCATTTT
cdr3_aa: CASSLRQGPQPQHF

clone_size: .
v_call: TRBV10-3
j_call: TRBJ2-5
d_call: TRBD1
cdr3_nt: TGTGCCATCAGTGATTCAGGGGGCGGGGAGACCCAGTACTTC
cdr3_aa: CAISDSGGGETQYF

clone_size: .
v_call: TRBV5-1
j_call: TRBJ1-2
d_call: TRBD1
cdr3_nt: TGCGCCAGCAGCGGCAGGGGGAGCTACACCTTC
cdr3_aa: CASSGRGSYTF

clone_size: .
v_call: TRBV7-2
j_call: TRBJ2-7
d_call: .
cdr3_nt: TGTGCCAGCACCAAAGGTCTAGACGAGCAGTACTTC
cdr3_aa: CASTKGLDEQYF

clone_size: .
v_call: TRBV4-1
j_call: TRBJ1-4
d_call: .
cdr3_nt: TGCGCCAGCAGCCAGACGGGGGATTTGAGAGAAAAACTGTTTTTT
cdr3_aa: CASSQTGDLREKLFF

clone_size: few
v_call: TRBV4-2
j_call: TRBJ1-5
d_call: .
cdr3_nt: TGTGCCAGCAGCCAAGAGGGCGGGGTAGGGCAGCCCCAGCATTTT
cdr3_aa: CASSQEGGVGQPQHF

clone_size: few
v_call: TRBV6-4
j_call: TRBJ2-1
d_call: TRBD2
cdr3_nt: TGTGCCAGCAGTCCCTCGGATGGGGGGGGGCAGTTCTTC
cdr3_aa: CASSPSDGGGQFF

clone_size: .
v_call: TRBV11-3
j_call: TRBJ1-1
d_call: .
cdr3_nt: TGTGCCAGCAGCTCGCCTTGGATGTCCACTGAAGCTTTCTTT
cdr3_aa: CASSSPWMSTEAFF

clone_size: .
v_call: TRBV2
j_call: TRBJ1-4
d_call: .
cdr3_nt: TGTGCCAGCAGTGGGGGGATATCACTGAATGAAAAACTGTTTTTT
cdr3_aa: CASSGGISLNEKLFF

clone_size: .
v_call: TRBV19
j_call: TRBJ2-7
d_call: .
cdr3_nt: TGTGCCAGTAGTATTTTGGGAAGTGTGTACGAGCAGTACTTC
cdr3_aa: CASSILGSVYEQYF

clone_size: .
v_call: TRBV7-3
j_call: TRBJ1-1
d_call: .
cdr3_nt: TGTGCCAGCAGCTTAACGGCGCGGGATAACACTGAAGCTTTCTTT
cdr3_aa: CASSLTARDNTEAFF

clone_size: .
v_call: TRBV28
j_call: TRBJ2-7
d_call: TRBD2
cdr3_nt: TGTGCCAGCAGGCGGACTAGCGGGAGGATTAACGAGCAGTACTTC
cdr3_aa: CASRRTSGRINEQYF

clone_size: .
v_call: TRBV6-6
j_call: TRBJ2-1
d_call: TRBD2
cdr3_nt: TGTGCCAGCAGTTACTCTGCGGGAGTAAATAATGAGCAGTTCTTC
cdr3_aa: CASSYSAGVNNEQFF

clone_size: .
v_call: TRBV25-1
j_call: TRBJ1-4
d_call: .
cdr3_nt: TGTGCCAGCAGGGGGCGGGGTGAAAAACTGTTTTTT
cdr3_aa: CASRGRGEKLFF

clone_size: .
v_call: TRBV7-2
j_call: TRBJ2-5
d_call: .
cdr3_nt: TGTGCCAGCAGCTTAGGGGGCCGGGGTGGCGAGACCCAGTACTTC
cdr3_aa: CASSLGGRGGETQYF

clone_size: few
v_call: TRBV5-6
j_call: TRBJ2-1
d_call: .
cdr3_nt: TGTGCCAGCAGCTTGGCCTCGGAGGGGCAGTTCTTC
cdr3_aa: CASSLASEGQFF

clone_size: .
v_call: TRBV7-2
j_call: TRBJ1-5
d_call: TRBD1
cdr3_nt: TGCGCCAGCAGCTTCGGACAGGGTTCTCAGCCCCAGCATTTT
cdr3_aa: CASSFGQGSQPQHF

clone_size: .
v_call: TRBV10-3
j_call: TRBJ2-2
d_call: TRBD2
cdr3_nt: TGTGCCATCAGCCCCCCCTGGACTAGCGGGATTAACACCGGGGAGCTGTTTTTT
cdr3_aa: CAISPPWTSGINTGELFF

clone_size: .
v_call: TRBV19
j_call: TRBJ2-1
d_call: .
cdr3_nt: TGTGCCAGTGGAAACAATGAGCAGTTCTTC
cdr3_aa: CASGNNEQFF

clone_size: .
v_call: TRBV30
j_call: TRBJ2-2
d_call: TRBD1
cdr3_nt: TGTGCCGAATCTTCGGGACAGGGGGGCACCGGGGAGCTGTTTTTT
cdr3_aa: CAESSGQGGTGELFF

clone_size: .
v_call: TRBV6-4
j_call: TRBJ1-1
d_call: TRBD1
cdr3_nt: TGTGCCAGCAGTGCCGAAACAGGGGGCATTGAAGCTTTCTTT
cdr3_aa: CASSAETGGIEAFF

clone_size: .
v_call: TRBV6-5
j_call: TRBJ2-3
d_call: TRBD2
cdr3_nt: TGTGCCAGCCCCGGGGGAGGGAGCACAGATACGCAGTATTTT
cdr3_aa: CASPGGGSTDTQYF

clone_size: .
v_call: TRBV7-2
j_call: TRBJ1-2
d_call: .
cdr3_nt: TGTGCCAGCAGCTTCCCAGGGGCGCGAGGCTACACCTTC
cdr3_aa: CASSFPGARGYTF